Shown below are 21 T cell receptor beta chains from a single sample sequenced in a study of Graves' ophthalmopathy and Graves' hyperthyroidism. Amplification of TCR beta CDR3 regions used RNA transcripts. RT-PCR in the first round used HTBI primers; a second-round multiplex PCR followed. TCRdb recomputed calls from the multiplex PCR reads with MiXCR, one row per CDR3 protein. The sample consists of approximately 540,000 distinct CDR3 sequences, about 35% of them appearing once. The specimen sequenced was peripheral blood or thyroid tissue (not recorded which). These receptors were obtained from an adult man with Graves' hyperthyroidism.

This clonotype was detected ten times or more. This rearrangement joins TRBV2 to TRBJ2-5, with D perhaps matching TRBD1 (6 bases). Germline values: CDR1 SNHLY, CDR2 FYNNEI. This CDR3 has 14 amino acids. The V end lost 5 bases, the J end lost 3 bases, and 13 bases lay between the germline ends. In nucleotides, the CDR3 is TGTGCCAGCAGTTCCGGGACACTCAAAGAGACCCAGTACTTC. It codes for CASSSGTLKETQYF. Full variable domain (rest looked up from reference TRBV2 and TRBJ2-5): EPEVTQTPSHQVTQMGQEVILRCVPISNHLYFYWYRQILGQKVEFLVSFYNNEISEKSEIFDDQFSVERPDGSNFTLKIRSTKLEDSAMYFCASSSGTLKETQYFGPGTRLLVL.

The chain recombines TRBV2 with TRBJ2-7; 12 positions match TRBD2. Germline CDR1 and CDR2: SNHLY and FYNNEI. The V segment lost 4 bases and the J segment 4 bases; nucleotides outside the gene matches: 5. This CDR3 is 15 amino acids long. The CDR3 DNA sequence: TGTGCCAGCAGTGTGGCTAGCGGGAGGGCTTACGAGCAGTACTTC. As protein: CASSVASGRAYEQYF.

This clonotype was seen only once. This sequence joins TRBV20-1 and TRBJ2-5; 10 nucleotides line up with TRBD1. TRBJ2-4 explains the end of the DNA better; the J call may be wrong. This CDR3 is 12 amino acids long. CDR1 DFQATT and CDR2 SNEGSKA come from the germline V gene (reference sequence). The CDR3 spells CSAKGDRGIQYF. The CDR3 bases are TGCAGTGCTAAGGGGGACAGGGGCATTCAGTACTTC.

V gene TRBV19 combines with J gene TRBJ1-2, with D perhaps matching TRBD1 (5 bases). V dropped 5 bases and J dropped 3 bases, with 22 bases sitting between them. Germline V gene lookup returns CDR1 LNHDA and CDR2 SQIVND (reference sequence). The CDR3 runs 17 residues. As DNA, the CDR3 is TGTGCCAGTAGTCCCCACGCTAGCGGGGGAGTTTACTATGGCTACACCTTC. Protein: CASSPHASGGVYYGYTF. Complete variable domain (other parts from reference TRBV19 and TRBJ1-2): DGGITQSPKYLFRKEGQNVTLSCEQNLNHDAMYWYRQDPGQGLRLIYYSQIVNDFQKGDIAEGYSVSREKKESFPLTVTSAQKNPTAFYLCASSPHASGGVYYGYTFGSGTRLTVV.

V is TRBV7-9 and J is TRBJ1-2, with D perhaps TRBD1 (6 bases). Germline V lookup: CDR1 SEHNR, CDR2 FQNEAQ (reference sequence). Trimming removed 8 bases from V and 7 bases from J, with 20 bases in between. The CDR3 runs to 14 residues. The CDR3: CASALETGGGGYTF. Written as DNA, the CDR3 is TGTGCCAGCGCCCTAGAGACAGGAGGTGGTGGCTACACCTTC.

This clonotype was observed at least ten times. This sequence joins TRBV9 and TRBJ2-5, with TRBD2 matching over 10 bases. The CDR3 has 15 amino acids. The V gene's germline CDR1 is SGDLS and CDR2 YYNGEE. V gave up 3 bases and J gave up 7 bases; unmatched junction bases: 9. DNA for the CDR3: TGTGCCAGCAGCGCCGGACTAGCGGCCTCGACGACCCAGTACTTC. It yields the protein CASSAGLAASTTQYF.

The chain is built from TRBV5-1 and TRBJ1-2; 7 bases align to TRBD1. The CDR3 is 14 amino acids. The V segment lost 4 bases and the J segment 6 bases; nucleotides outside the gene matches: 9. The germline V gene has CDR1 SGHRS and CDR2 YFSETQ. The chain's CDR3 is CASSIGQVGNGYTF. Written as DNA, the CDR3 is TGCGCCAGCAGCATCGGACAGGTCGGCAATGGCTACACCTTC.

The V call is TRBV29-1, the J call TRBJ1-5; 7 bases map to TRBD1. CDR1 and CDR2 (germline): SQVTM, ANQGSEA. Losses at the gene ends were 4 bases for V and 11 bases for J; bases not matched to a gene: 14. The CDR3 extends over 14 amino acids. The CDR3 region has the DNA TGCAGCGTTGTACGGGACAGACATACCGAGACCCAGCATTTT. Translated, it gives CSVVRDRHTETQHF. The full variable domain, rest sourced from reference TRBV29-1 and TRBJ1-5, is SAVISQKPSRDICQRGTSLTIQCQVDSQVTMMFWYRQQPGQSLTLIATANQGSEATYESGFVIDKFPISRPNLTFSTLTVSNMSPEDSSIYLCSVVRDRHTETQHFGDGTRLSIL.

This clonotype was recorded only once. CDR3 loop: CASSHPGQGYNEQFF. CDR3 nucleotides: TGTGCCAGCAGCCATCCGGGACAAGGTTACAATGAGCAGTTCTTC. The chain recombines TRBV7-9 with TRBJ2-7; a possible D gene is TRBD1 (6 bases). With the DNA end fitting TRBJ2-1 better, the J assignment may be wrong. Germline loops: CDR1 SEHNR, CDR2 FQNEAQ (reference sequence). This CDR3 has 15 amino acids.

As for this clonotype: This may come from a read error, since a much larger clone is one base off. The chain couples TRBV29-1 to TRBJ2-2, with TRBD1 matching over 7 bases. Trimming cost V 3 bases and J 6 bases; bases outside gene matches: 7. The germline V gene encodes CDR1 SQVTM and CDR2 ANQGSEA. This CDR3 comprises 14 residues. CDR3 region: CSVEQTGLAGELFF. CDR3 coding DNA: TGCAGCGTTGAGCAGACAGGGCTCGCCGGGGAGCTGTTTTTT.

This sequence joins TRBV10-1 and TRBJ1-2; 8 nucleotides agree with TRBD1. The CDR3 totals 14 residues. Germline V lookup: CDR1 WNHNN, CDR2 SYGVQD (reference sequence). The trim removed 6 bases at V and 8 bases at J, leaving 11 bases unmatched. The CDR3 DNA is TGCGCCAGCAGGACTAGGCAGGGGGCTAACGGCTACACCTTC. Protein sequence: CASRTRQGANGYTF.

Ten or more counts support this clonotype. The chain employs TRBV5-6 and TRBJ1-4, with D tentatively TRBD1 (5 bases). The germline CDR1 and CDR2 sequences are SGHDT and YYEEEE. Between the trimmed V and J ends, which lost 0 bases and 8 bases, there was a span of 11 bases. The CDR3 extends over 14 amino acids. The CDR3 nucleotides read TGTGCCAGCAGCTTGGACCGAAGGGGCGAAAAACTGTTTTTT. Its translation: CASSLDRRGEKLFF.

The rearrangement joins TRBV7-9 to TRBJ2-7; 7 positions agree with TRBD1. Germline V gene data show CDR1 as SEHNR and CDR2 as FQNEAQ (reference sequence). The CDR3 extends over 16 amino acids. V was clipped by 9 bases and J by 3 bases; unmatched bases: 17. The CDR3 here is CASHPTSPGQYYEQYF. The CDR3 DNA reads TGTGCCAGTCATCCGACAAGTCCGGGACAGTACTACGAGCAGTACTTC.

The chain carries TRBV15 and TRBJ2-5; perhaps TRBD1 as D (6 bases). The CDR3 loop spans 13 amino acids. Germline V lookup: CDR1 LNHNV, CDR2 YYDKDF (reference sequence). V lost 5 bases and J lost 5, with 12 bases in between. The CDR3 sequence: CATSVTQGETQYF. In nucleotides, the CDR3 is TGTGCCACCAGCGTTACTCAGGGGGAGACCCAGTACTTC.

Ten or more counts support this clonotype. J is TRBJ2-5 and V is TRBV12-3 or TRBV12-4; D unresolved. With 4 bases removed from V and 9 bases from J, the gap between germline ends came to 15 bases. CDR3 length equals 13 residues. DNA of the CDR3: TGTGCCAGCAGTTCAGGCCCAAGACTGCCCCAGTACTTC. This sequence encodes CASSSGPRLPQYF.

With regard to this clonotype: Given a much more abundant clone one base away, this may be a read error. The chain uses TRBV7-2 and TRBJ2-3, with D possibly matching TRBD2 (5 bases). Germline V CDR1 and CDR2: SGHTA, FQGNSA. This CDR3 comprises 15 residues. V dropped 3 bases and J dropped 1 base, with 11 bases sitting between them. The CDR3 region has the DNA TGTGCCAGCAGCTTCGGTCTGGGAGGCACAGATACGCAGTATTTT. Translating gives CASSFGLGGTDTQYF. Together with reference TRBV7-2 and TRBJ2-3, the CDR3 gives the full variable domain: GAGVSQSPSNKVTEKGKDVELRCDPISGHTALYWYRQSLGQGLEFLIYFQGNSAPDKSGLPSDRFSAERTGGSVSTLTIQRTQQEDSAVYLCASSFGLGGTDTQYFGPGTRLTVL.

The chain combines TRBV24-1 with TRBJ2-3, with D maybe TRBD1 (5 bases). Germline CDR1 is KGHDR and CDR2 is SFDVKD. This CDR3 contains 15 residues. V lost 2 bases to trimming and J lost 3 bases, with 11 bases between them. CDR3 protein: CATSDSSSGTDTQYF. As DNA, the CDR3 is TGTGCCACCAGTGATTCTTCTTCAGGGACAGATACGCAGTATTTT.

The rearrangement uses TRBV7-2 and TRBJ1-1, with D tentatively TRBD1 (5 bases). Germline V gene lookup returns CDR1 SGHTA and CDR2 FQGNSA. Trimming cost V 4 bases and J 7 bases, with 10 bases left between them. This CDR3 is 12 amino acids long. The CDR3 here is CASSWRGGEAFF. In DNA, the CDR3 is TGTGCCAGCAGCTGGCGGGGGGGTGAAGCTTTCTTT.

This clonotype has at least ten counts. The chain carries TRBV6-1 and TRBJ1-2; 7 nucleotides align to TRBD1. The CDR3 consists of 14 residues. Germline-derived CDR1 and CDR2 are MNHNS and SASEGT. With V trimmed by 2 bases and J by 6 bases, 6 bases remained unmatched. This chain's CDR3 is CASSERQGVDGYTF. CDR3 bases: TGTGCCAGCAGTGAAAGGCAGGGGGTGGATGGCTACACCTTC.

The V gene is TRBV30, the J gene TRBJ2-5; 8 nucleotides agree with TRBD1. The CDR3 consists of 13 residues. J gave up 4 bases and V 4 bases, and 5 bases lay outside the gene matches. The V gene's germline CDR1 is GTSNPN and CDR2 SVGIG (reference sequence). This CDR3 is CAWNGQGSETQYF. The CDR3 DNA is TGTGCCTGGAATGGACAGGGCTCAGAGACCCAGTACTTC. Looking up the rest from reference TRBV30 and TRBJ2-5 gives the full variable domain: SQTIHQWPATLVQPVGSPLSLECTVEGTSNPNLYWYRQAAGRGLQLLFYSVGIGQISSEVPQNLSASRPQDRQFILSSKKLLLSDSGFYLCAWNGQGSETQYFGPGTRLLVL.

There are a few counts of this clonotype. The chain links TRBV24-1 to TRBJ2-1, with TRBD1 identical over 9 bases. V lost 3 bases, J lost 4 bases, and 3 bases stayed unmatched. CDR3 size: 15 residues. CDR1 KGHDR and CDR2 SFDVKD come from the germline V gene. CDR3 in amino acids: CATSDRDREYNEQFF. Here the CDR3 DNA reads TGTGCCACCAGTGATAGGGACAGGGAATACAATGAGCAGTTCTTC.